This TCR beta chain came from a study of sequential checkpoint blockade in melanoma. TCRdb's copy holds only in-frame clones and misses some; the assay was immunoSEQ multiplex PCR. Of around 37,000 clones listed, roughly 32% are singletons. Treatment denoted: randomized to nivolumab then ipilimumab (arm A) or the reverse (arm B). Worth noting for this clone: The antigen is not known.

Trimming at V came to 0 bases and at J to 8 bases, leaving 6 bases not matched to a gene. The CDR3 consists of 13 residues. Germline loops: CDR1 GTSNPN, CDR2 SVGIG (reference sequence). Points from the study as a whole: Patients with week-13 increases in T-cell fraction and clonality benefited about 30 times more often.

This sequence originates from a human donor with melanoma. This specimen was tumor tissue (inferred from file names), taken from a patient given nivolumab and ipilimumab in sequence. The chain combines TRBV30 with TRBJ1-2; TRBD1 matches at 7 bases. The CDR3 here is CAWSVQGTGGYTF. The CDR3 nucleotides read TGTGCCTGGAGTGTACAGGGGACTGGGGGCTACACCTTC. Supplemented by reference TRBV30 and TRBJ1-2, the full variable domain reads SQTIHQWPATLVQPVGSPLSLECTVEGTSNPNLYWYRQAAGRGLQLLFYSVGIGQISSEVPQNLSASRPQDRQFILSSKKLLLSDSGFYLCAWSVQGTGGYTFGSGTRLTVV.